One sample yielded the 18 T cell receptor beta chains listed below, sequenced in a study of cytomegalovirus exposure and HLA in healthy donors. Vbeta (60) and Jbeta (13) primers were used in the PCR. Assay used: immunoSEQ multiplex PCR; TCRdb lists only in-frame clones, some missing. There are around 98,000 clones in the sample; around 76% occur only once, and 7% to 10% lies in the top ten. Material for sequencing was PBMCs. The source of these receptors is a human donor in good health.

V and J are TRBV6-5 and TRBJ2-2; 9 positions match TRBD2. V gave up 6 bases and J gave up 6 bases; unmatched junction bases: 5. Germline V gene lookup returns CDR1 MNHEY and CDR2 SVGAGI. The CDR3 spans 14 residues. CDR3 residues: CASRSGLAPGELFF. The CDR3, as DNA: TGTGCCAGCAGATCGGGACTAGCTCCCGGGGAGCTGTTTTTT.

The chain uses TRBV4-1 and TRBJ2-2, with 7 bases matching TRBD1. Trimming cost V 4 bases and J 0 bases; bases outside gene matches: 5. Germline values: CDR1 MGHRA, CDR2 YSYEKL. CDR3 length equals 16 residues. The CDR3: CASSRTGTANTGELFF. CDR3 sequence (DNA): TGCGCCAGCAGCCGGACCGGGACAGCGAACACCGGGGAGCTGTTTTTT.

The chain has TRBV6-6 and TRBJ2-7, with 7 bases lining up with TRBD1. The CDR3 runs 14 residues. With V trimmed by 8 bases and J by 4 bases, 11 bases remained unmatched. Germline V gene lookup returns CDR1 MNHNY and CDR2 SVGAGI (reference sequence). In nucleotides, the CDR3 is TGTGCCAGCGAGAGGGACAGAGCCAAATACGAGCAGTACTTC. Translating it yields CASERDRAKYEQYF.

The V call is TRBV9, the J call TRBJ1-1; D is possibly TRBD1 (6 bases). The V end was cut by 0 bases, the J end by 4 bases, with 13 bases between. CDR3 length: 15 amino acids. From germline, CDR1 is SGDLS and CDR2 YYNGEE. The CDR3 DNA sequence: TGTGCCAGCAGCGTAGCTGGACGAGGGGGCACTGAAGCTTTCTTT. Translated: CASSVAGRGGTEAFF.

This chain joins TRBV25-1 and TRBJ1-2; the D is unclear. V was trimmed by 4 bases and J by 5 bases, leaving 11 bases between them. There are 13 residues in the CDR3. Germline assignment: CDR1 MGHDK and CDR2 SYGVNS. CDR3 DNA sequence: TGTGCCAGCAGTGTAGACAATCTATATGGCTACACCTTC. Translation gives CASSVDNLYGYTF.

The chain uses TRBV6-1 and TRBJ2-7; 9 bases fit TRBD2. From germline, CDR1 is MNHNS and CDR2 SASEGT. V lost 8 bases and J lost 2; bases outside the gene matches: 1. The CDR3 is made up of 12 amino acids. CDR3 residues: CASRLAAYEQYF. CDR3 nucleotide sequence: TGTGCCAGCCGACTAGCGGCCTACGAGCAGTACTTC.

On this clone: Mismatch with germline at one junction end may stem from a read error. V gene TRBV5-1 combines with J gene TRBJ2-7; D is ambiguous. This CDR3 contains 13 residues. Germline assignment: CDR1 SGHRS and CDR2 YFSETQ. The CDR3, as DNA: TGCGCCAGCAGCTTGTATGACTCCCACGAGCAGTACTTC. It specifies CASSLYDSHEQYF.

V and J are TRBV2 and TRBJ2-5, with D perhaps TRBD1 (6 bases). The J call may be in error: the DNA end matches TRBJ2-7 better. The CDR3 has 14 residues. Germline CDR1 SNHLY, CDR2 FYNNEI. The CDR3 DNA reads TGTGCCAGCAGTGAATGGCAGGGGACCTACGAGCAGTACTTC. Protein sequence: CASSEWQGTYEQYF.

This clone was recorded a few times. The chain couples TRBV14 to TRBJ2-2; D may be TRBD2 (5 bases). Trimming took 4 bases from V and 1 from J, leaving 10 bases between them. Germline V gene data show CDR1 as SGHDN and CDR2 as FVKESK. This CDR3 is 15 amino acids long. The CDR3 bases are TGTGCCAGCAGCCCGGCCCGGGGGAACACCGGGGAGCTGTTTTTT. Translating gives CASSPARGNTGELFF.

The chain uses TRBV29-1 and TRBJ1-1, with D perhaps TRBD1 (6 bases). There are 13 residues in the CDR3. Trimming shortened V by 6 bases and J by 6 bases, and 17 bases separated the two germline ends. CDR1 and CDR2 (germline): SQVTM, ANQGSEA. The CDR3 loop is CSVSTNGGAEAFF. CDR3 in DNA: TGCAGCGTGTCCACTAATGGGGGCGCTGAAGCTTTCTTT.

The J gene is TRBJ1-4, the V gene TRBV5-6; 7 bases align to TRBD1. CDR3 size: 14 residues. V dropped 10 bases and J dropped 2; count of bases not matched to a gene: 8. From germline, CDR1 is SGHDT and CDR2 YYEEEE. CDR3 DNA sequence: TGTGCCGACCCGACAGGGCGGACTAATGAAAAACTGTTTTTT. Residues: CADPTGRTNEKLFF.

V usage is TRBV20-1 and J usage is TRBJ1-2; possibly TRBD1 for D (5 bases). The length of the CDR3 is 11 residues. V was shortened by 7 bases and J by 3 bases, with 9 bases between the two germline ends. Germline CDR1 and CDR2: DFQATT and SNEGSKA (reference sequence). For the CDR3, the DNA is TGCAGTGTGGGGCACTACTATGGCTACACCTTC. Residues: CSVGHYYGYTF.

J is TRBJ2-1 and V is TRBV2; 8 positions match TRBD2. CDR3 length: 17 amino acids. V shed 4 bases, J shed 4 bases, and the junction held 12 bases outside the gene matches. CDR1 is SNHLY, CDR2 FYNNEI, per germline. The CDR3 loop is CASSGPTLAGIYNEQFF. The CDR3 DNA sequence: TGTGCCAGCAGTGGGCCTACCTTAGCGGGGATATACAATGAGCAGTTCTTC.

The genes are TRBV5-5 and TRBJ1-1; D is possibly TRBD1 (5 bases). The CDR3 is 15 amino acids. Germline CDR1 is SGHKS and CDR2 is YYEKEE (reference sequence). Trimming took off 0 bases at V and 0 bases at J, with 9 bases between the two ends. The CDR3 protein is CASSLAGHMNTEAFF. CDR3 DNA sequence: TGTGCCAGCAGCTTGGCCGGACACATGAACACTGAAGCTTTCTTT.

The J gene is TRBJ1-2, the V gene TRBV27, with D maybe TRBD1 (5 bases). V shed 3 bases and J shed 8 bases, with 16 bases lying between them. The CDR3 runs 14 residues. In germline, CDR1 is MNHEY, CDR2 SMNVEV (reference sequence). The CDR3 DNA reads as TGTGCCAGCAGTTTCACCGGGACTCGGACCGGCTACACCTTC. Translation: CASSFTGTRTGYTF.

CDR3 region: CASSRNSYEQYF. In nucleotides, the CDR3 is TGTGCCAGCAGCCGCAATTCCTACGAGCAGTACTTC. This sequence joins TRBV6-5 and TRBJ2-5; no firm D call. The J call may be in error: the DNA end matches TRBJ2-7 better. The CDR3 has 12 residues. Germline CDR1 is MNHEY and CDR2 is SVGAGI.

In its sample, this clone was seen a few times. J is TRBJ2-7 and V is TRBV6-1, with no clear D. V lost 4 bases, J lost 4 bases, and 8 bases lay in between. This CDR3 region has 12 residues. Germline CDR1 is MNHNS and CDR2 is SASEGT. CDR3 DNA: TGTGCCAGCAGTGCTACCACGTACGAGCAGTACTTC. Translating it yields CASSATTYEQYF.

The chain uses TRBV5-1 and TRBJ2-3; D is undetermined. The V gene's germline CDR1 is SGHRS and CDR2 YFSETQ. Trimming pared 0 bases from V and 0 bases from J, leaving 11 bases between. The CDR3 is 16 residues long. DNA for the CDR3: TGCGCCAGCAGCTTGGTTGGCACCCCTAGCACAGATACGCAGTATTTT. It codes for CASSLVGTPSTDTQYF. The entire variable domain, with the rest obtained from reference TRBV5-1 and TRBJ2-3, is as follows: KAGVTQTPRYLIKTRGQQVTLSCSPISGHRSVSWYQQTPGQGLQFLFEYFSETQRNKGNFPGRFSGRQFSNSRSEMNVSTLELGDSALYLCASSLVGTPSTDTQYFGPGTRLTVL.